This T cell receptor (beta chain) originates from a study of cytomegalovirus exposure and HLA in healthy donors. The overall study: Unique TCRs from HLA-typed donors, about 85 million of them, were held in an early data release.

Turning to this clone: The antigen is not known.

General study findings and limits: HLA-A and HLA-B allele assignments for most subjects were reportedly predicted accurately using TCR beta sequences.

The PCR used 60 Vbeta and 13 Jbeta primers. Only in-frame clones appear in the TCRdb table, and some are missing; sequencing was by immunoSEQ multiplex PCR. The sample shows more than 80,000 clones, 82% of them seen only once. Donors likely had unrecorded immune exposures despite being nominally healthy when sampled. Trimming left V 8 bases short and J 6 bases short, with 10 bases between. The CDR3 extends over 11 amino acids. This sequence was found in a middle-aged man in good health and CMV-seronegative. The chain employs TRBV23-1 and TRBJ1-1, with D perhaps matching TRBD1 (5 bases). TRBV23-1 is annotated as an ORF whose role is uncertain. The material sequenced was PBMCs. The CDR3 region is CASSRGAEAFF. In DNA, the CDR3 is TGCGCCAGCTCCCGGGGGGCTGAAGCTTTCTTT.